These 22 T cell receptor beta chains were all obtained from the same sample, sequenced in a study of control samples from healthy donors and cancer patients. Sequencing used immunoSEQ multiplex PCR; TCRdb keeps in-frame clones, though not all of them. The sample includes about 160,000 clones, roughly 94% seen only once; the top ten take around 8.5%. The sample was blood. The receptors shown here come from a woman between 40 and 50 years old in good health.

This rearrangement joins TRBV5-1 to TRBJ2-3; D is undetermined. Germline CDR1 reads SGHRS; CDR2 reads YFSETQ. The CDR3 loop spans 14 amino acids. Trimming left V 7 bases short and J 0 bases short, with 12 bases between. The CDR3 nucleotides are TGCGCCAGCCTCGCAGCCCCTAGCACAGATACGCAGTATTTT. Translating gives CASLAAPSTDTQYF.

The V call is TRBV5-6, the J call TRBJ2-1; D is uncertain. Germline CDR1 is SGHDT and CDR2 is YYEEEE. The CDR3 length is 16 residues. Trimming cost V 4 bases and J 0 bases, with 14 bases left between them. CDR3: CASSPLLRSSYNEQFF. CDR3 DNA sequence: TGTGCCAGCAGCCCACTCTTAAGGAGCTCCTACAATGAGCAGTTCTTC. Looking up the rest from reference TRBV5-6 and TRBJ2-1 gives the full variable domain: DAGVTQSPTHLIKTRGQQVTLRCSPKSGHDTVSWYQQALGQGPQFIFQYYEEEERQRGNFPDRFSGHQFPNYSSELNVNALLLGDSALYLCASSPLLRSSYNEQFFGPGTRLTVL.

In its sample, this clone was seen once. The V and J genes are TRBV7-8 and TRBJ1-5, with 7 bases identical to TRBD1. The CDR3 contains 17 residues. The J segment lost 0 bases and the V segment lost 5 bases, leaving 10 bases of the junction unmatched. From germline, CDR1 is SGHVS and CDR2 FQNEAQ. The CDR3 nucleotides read TGTGCCAGCAGCCGACTGGAGGGGGCGTATAGCAATCAGCCCCAGCATTTT. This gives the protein CASSRLEGAYSNQPQHF.

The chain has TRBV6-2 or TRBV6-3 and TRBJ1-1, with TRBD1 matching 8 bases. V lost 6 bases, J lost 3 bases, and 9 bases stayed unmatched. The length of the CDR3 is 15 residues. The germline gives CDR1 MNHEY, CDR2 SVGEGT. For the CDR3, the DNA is TGTGCCAGCAGCCGTCAGGACAGGGATTACACTGAAGCTTTCTTT. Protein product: CASSRQDRDYTEAFF.

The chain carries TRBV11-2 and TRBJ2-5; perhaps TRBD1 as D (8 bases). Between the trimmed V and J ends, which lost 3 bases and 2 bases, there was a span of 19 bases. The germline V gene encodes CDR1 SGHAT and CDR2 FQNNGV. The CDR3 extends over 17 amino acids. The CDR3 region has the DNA TGTGCCAGCAGCTTTACAGGGGGACGGGGGGCACAAGAGACCCAGTACTTC. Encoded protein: CASSFTGGRGAQETQYF.

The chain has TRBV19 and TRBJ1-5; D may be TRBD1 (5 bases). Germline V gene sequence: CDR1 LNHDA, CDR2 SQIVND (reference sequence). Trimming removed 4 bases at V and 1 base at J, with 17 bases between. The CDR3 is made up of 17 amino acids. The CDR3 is CASSTGREGLSNQPQHF. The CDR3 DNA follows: TGTGCCAGTAGTACAGGGCGAGAAGGATTAAGCAATCAGCCCCAGCATTTT.

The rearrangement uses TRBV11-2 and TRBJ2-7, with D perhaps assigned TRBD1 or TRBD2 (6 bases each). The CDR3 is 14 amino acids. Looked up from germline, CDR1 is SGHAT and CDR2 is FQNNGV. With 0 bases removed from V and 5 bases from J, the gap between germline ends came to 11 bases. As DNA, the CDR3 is TGTGCCAGCAGCTTAGAGAGGGGGGTAAACGAGCAGTACTTC. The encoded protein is CASSLERGVNEQYF.

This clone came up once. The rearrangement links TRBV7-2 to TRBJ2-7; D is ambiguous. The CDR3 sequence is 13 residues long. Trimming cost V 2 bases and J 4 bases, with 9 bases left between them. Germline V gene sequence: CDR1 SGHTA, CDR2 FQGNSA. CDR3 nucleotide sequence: TGTGCCAGCAGCTTATGGGCAGCGTACGAGCAGTACTTC. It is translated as CASSLWAAYEQYF.

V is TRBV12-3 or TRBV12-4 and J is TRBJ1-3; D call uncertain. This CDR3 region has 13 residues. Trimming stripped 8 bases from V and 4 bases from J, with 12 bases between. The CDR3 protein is CASPSVGGNTIYF. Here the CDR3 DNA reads TGTGCCAGCCCATCGGTGGGGGGAAACACCATATATTTT.

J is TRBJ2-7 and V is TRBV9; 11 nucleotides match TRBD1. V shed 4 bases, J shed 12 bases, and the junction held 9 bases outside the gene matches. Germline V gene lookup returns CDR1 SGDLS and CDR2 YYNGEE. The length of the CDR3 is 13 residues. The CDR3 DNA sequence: TGTGCCAGCAGCCCCCGGACAGGGGGCGTACTGTACTTC. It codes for CASSPRTGGVLYF.

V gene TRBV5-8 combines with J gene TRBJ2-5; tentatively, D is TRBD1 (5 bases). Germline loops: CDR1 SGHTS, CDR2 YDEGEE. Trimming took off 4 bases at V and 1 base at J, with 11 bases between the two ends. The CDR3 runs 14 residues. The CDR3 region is CASSRRVRQETQYF. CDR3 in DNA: TGTGCCAGCAGCCGCAGGGTACGCCAAGAGACCCAGTACTTC.

CDR3 DNA: TGTGCCAGCAGCTTGGCAGGGAATTCCTACGAGCAGTACTTC. Translation gives CASSLAGNSYEQYF. V is TRBV5-6 and J is TRBJ2-7, with D tentatively TRBD1 (5 bases). The germline V gene encodes CDR1 SGHDT and CDR2 YYEEEE. The CDR3 consists of 14 residues. V shed 0 bases and J shed 1 base, with 8 bases lying between them.

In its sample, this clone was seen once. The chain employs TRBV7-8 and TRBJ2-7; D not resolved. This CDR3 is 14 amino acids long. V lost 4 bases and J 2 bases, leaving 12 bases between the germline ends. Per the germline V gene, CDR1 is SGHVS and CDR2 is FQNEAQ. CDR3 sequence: CASSSEGRTYEQYF. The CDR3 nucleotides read TGTGCCAGCAGCTCTGAAGGACGGACCTACGAGCAGTACTTC. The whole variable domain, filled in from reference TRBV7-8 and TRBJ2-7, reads GAGVSQSPRYKVAKRGQDVALRCDPISGHVSLFWYQQALGQGPEFLTYFQNEAQLDKSGLPSDRFFAERPEGSVSTLKIQRTQQEDSAVYLCASSSEGRTYEQYFGPGTRLTVT.

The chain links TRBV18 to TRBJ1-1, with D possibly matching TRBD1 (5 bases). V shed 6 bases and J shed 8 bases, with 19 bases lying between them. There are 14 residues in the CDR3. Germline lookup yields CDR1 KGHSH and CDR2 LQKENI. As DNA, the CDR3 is TGTGCCAGCTCCCCGAGGACCGGGACGCCCGAAGCTTTCTTT. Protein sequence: CASSPRTGTPEAFF.

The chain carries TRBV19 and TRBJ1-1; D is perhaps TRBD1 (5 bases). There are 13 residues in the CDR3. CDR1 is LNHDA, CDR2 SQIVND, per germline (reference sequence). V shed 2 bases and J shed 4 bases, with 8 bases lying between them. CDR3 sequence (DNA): TGTGCCAGTAGTATACCGAGGGGCACTGAAGCTTTCTTT. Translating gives CASSIPRGTEAFF.

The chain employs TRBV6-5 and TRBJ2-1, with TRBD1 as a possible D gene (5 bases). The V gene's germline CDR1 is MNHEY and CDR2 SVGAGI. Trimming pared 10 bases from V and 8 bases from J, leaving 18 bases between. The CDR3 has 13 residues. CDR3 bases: TGTGCCACCCAAGGGGCGGTGTCGGATGAGCAGTTCTTC. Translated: CATQGAVSDEQFF.

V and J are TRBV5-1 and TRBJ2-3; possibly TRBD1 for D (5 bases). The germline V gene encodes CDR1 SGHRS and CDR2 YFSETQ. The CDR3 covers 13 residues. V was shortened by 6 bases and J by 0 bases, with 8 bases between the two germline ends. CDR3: CASNQGSTDTQYF. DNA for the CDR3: TGCGCCAGCAATCAGGGTAGCACAGATACGCAGTATTTT.

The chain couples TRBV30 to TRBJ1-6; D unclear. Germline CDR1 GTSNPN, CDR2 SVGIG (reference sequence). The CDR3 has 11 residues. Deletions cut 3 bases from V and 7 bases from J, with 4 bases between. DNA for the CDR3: TGTGCCTGGAGCGGGAATTCACCCCTCCACTTT. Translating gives CAWSGNSPLHF. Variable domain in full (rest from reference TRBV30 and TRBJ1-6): SQTIHQWPATLVQPVGSPLSLECTVEGTSNPNLYWYRQAAGRGLQLLFYSVGIGQISSEVPQNLSASRPQDRQFILSSKKLLLSDSGFYLCAWSGNSPLHFGNGTRLTVT.

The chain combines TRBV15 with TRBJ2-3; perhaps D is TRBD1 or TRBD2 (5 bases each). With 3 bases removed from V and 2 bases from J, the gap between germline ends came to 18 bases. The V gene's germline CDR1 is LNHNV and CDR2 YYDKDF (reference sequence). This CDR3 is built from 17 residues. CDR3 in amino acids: CATSSLARDEITDTQYF. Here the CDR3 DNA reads TGTGCCACCAGCAGTTTGGCGAGGGACGAGATCACAGATACGCAGTATTTT. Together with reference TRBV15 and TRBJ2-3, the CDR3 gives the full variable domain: DAMVIQNPRYQVTQFGKPVTLSCSQTLNHNVMYWYQQKSSQAPKLLFHYYDKDFNNEADTPDNFQSRRPNTSFCFLDIRSPGLGDTAMYLCATSSLARDEITDTQYFGPGTRLTVL.

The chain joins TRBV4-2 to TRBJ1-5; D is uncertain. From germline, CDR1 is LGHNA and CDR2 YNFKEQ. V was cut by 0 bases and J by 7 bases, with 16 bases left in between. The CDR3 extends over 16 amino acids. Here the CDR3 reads CASSQEVRQESQPQHF. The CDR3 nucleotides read TGTGCCAGCAGCCAAGAGGTGCGGCAGGAAAGCCAGCCCCAGCATTTT.

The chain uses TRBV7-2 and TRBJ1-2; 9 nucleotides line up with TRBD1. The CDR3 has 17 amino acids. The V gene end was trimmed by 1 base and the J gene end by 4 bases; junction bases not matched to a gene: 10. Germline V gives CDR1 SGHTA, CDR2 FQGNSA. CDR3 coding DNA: TGTGCCAGCAGCTTAGGGGGGACAGGGAAGACTCTCTATGGCTACACCTTC. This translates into CASSLGGTGKTLYGYTF.

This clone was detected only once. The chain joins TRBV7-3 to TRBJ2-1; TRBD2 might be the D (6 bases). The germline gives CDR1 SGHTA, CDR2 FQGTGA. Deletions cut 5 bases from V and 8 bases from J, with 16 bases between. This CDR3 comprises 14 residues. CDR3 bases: TGTGCCAGCAGCCTCATGGAGGGATCCCATGAGCAGTTCTTC. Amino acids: CASSLMEGSHEQFF.